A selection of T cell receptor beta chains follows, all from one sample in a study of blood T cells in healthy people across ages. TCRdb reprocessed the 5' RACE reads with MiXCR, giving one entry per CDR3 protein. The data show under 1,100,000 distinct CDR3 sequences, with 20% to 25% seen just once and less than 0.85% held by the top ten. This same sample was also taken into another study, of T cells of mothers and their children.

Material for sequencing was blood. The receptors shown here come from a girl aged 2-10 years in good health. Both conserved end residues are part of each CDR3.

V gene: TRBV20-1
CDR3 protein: CSAKGISGNTIYF

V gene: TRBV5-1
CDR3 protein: CASSLTRAANYGYTF

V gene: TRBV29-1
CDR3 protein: CSVVRRSRETQYF

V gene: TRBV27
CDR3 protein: CASIISSGGHHEQYF

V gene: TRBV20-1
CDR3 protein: CSARVGAGTYNEQFF

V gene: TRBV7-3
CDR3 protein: CASSLNSGGPEQFF

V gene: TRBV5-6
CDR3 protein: CASSLPGTGTSTDTQYF

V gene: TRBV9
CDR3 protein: CASSVDGLAGPGTDTQYF

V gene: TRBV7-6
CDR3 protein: CASSTILGQRRDEQFF

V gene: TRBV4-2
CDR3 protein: CASSEVAYGYTF

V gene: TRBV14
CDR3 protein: CASSHPGGRWYTF

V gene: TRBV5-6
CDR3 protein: CASSFPRGSGGNEQFF

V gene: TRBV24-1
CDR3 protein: CATSDSGELYNEQFF

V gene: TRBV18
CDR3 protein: CASSHGQAMNTEAFF

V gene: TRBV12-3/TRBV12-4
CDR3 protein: CASSPALDRNYGYTF

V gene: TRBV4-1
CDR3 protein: CASSHPGLSGYTF

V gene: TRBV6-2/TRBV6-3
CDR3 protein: CASTGPGTAISYEQYF

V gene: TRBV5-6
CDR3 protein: CASSNSFQETQYF

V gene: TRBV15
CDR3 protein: CATSRRRDRAFRLFF

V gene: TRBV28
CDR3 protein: CASRYDREDLPNTEAFF